The 10 T cell receptor beta chains listed next were all sequenced from one sample in a study of cytomegalovirus exposure and HLA in healthy donors. PCR involved 60 Vbeta and 13 Jbeta primers. Measured with immunoSEQ multiplex PCR; TCRdb has only the in-frame clones, and not every one. This table holds roughly 130,000 clones, about 80% found once. The sequenced sample was PBMCs. These receptor sequences come from a boy younger than 10 in good health and CMV-seronegative.

The rearrangement links TRBV5-1 to TRBJ1-4; D perhaps matches TRBD1 (5 bases). This CDR3 region has 15 residues. Germline CDR1 SGHRS, CDR2 YFSETQ. V was trimmed by 0 bases and J by 7 bases, leaving 13 bases between them. The CDR3 sequence is CASSLVPREGEKLFF. DNA for the CDR3: TGCGCCAGCAGCTTGGTCCCCAGGGAGGGTGAAAAACTGTTTTTT.

V gene TRBV4-3 combines with J gene TRBJ1-2; D perhaps matches TRBD1 (5 bases). Germline loops: CDR1 LGHNA, CDR2 YSLEER. There are 13 residues in the CDR3. Deletions cut 4 bases from V and 5 bases from J, with 11 bases between. The CDR3 coding sequence is TGCGCCAGCAGCCGGGGGAGGCAGTATGGCTACACCTTC. Its protein product is CASSRGRQYGYTF.

This chain joins TRBV30 and TRBJ1-2, with D possibly being TRBD1 (5 bases). Germline V gene data show CDR1 as GTSNPN and CDR2 as SVGIG (reference sequence). V was trimmed by 1 base and J by 4 bases, leaving 7 bases between them. This CDR3 contains 12 residues. The CDR3 nucleotides are TGTGCCTGGAGTGCAGGGCCCTATGGCTACACCTTC. Residues: CAWSAGPYGYTF.

V usage is TRBV7-3 and J usage is TRBJ2-7, with 7 bases fitting TRBD1. CDR1 SGHTA and CDR2 FQGTGA come from the germline V gene. Germline trimming cut 5 bases from V and 2 bases from J; bases unmatched to any gene: 6. The CDR3 length is 14 residues. The CDR3 reads CASSARDSPYEQYF. CDR3 DNA sequence: TGTGCCAGCAGCGCCCGGGACAGTCCCTACGAGCAGTACTTC.

The chain uses TRBV4-3 and TRBJ1-6, with D maybe TRBD1 (5 bases). V shed 4 bases and J shed 9 bases, with 16 bases lying between them. Germline loops: CDR1 LGHNA, CDR2 YSLEER. This CDR3 is built from 15 residues. CDR3 region: CASSPARGDGSPLHF. CDR3 DNA: TGCGCCAGCAGCCCGGCCCGGGGGGACGGTTCACCCCTCCACTTT.

The chain joins TRBV4-1 to TRBJ1-2, with 8 bases lining up with TRBD1. After removal of 4 bases from V and 8 bases from J, the junction contained 9 bases not matched to a gene. The CDR3 is made up of 14 amino acids. Germline V gives CDR1 MGHRA, CDR2 YSYEKL. CDR3 bases: TGCGCCAGCAGCCGCCCGACAGGGGAAGGAGGCTACACCTTC. Protein: CASSRPTGEGGYTF.

As to this clone: Germline is not matched at one junction end, which may reflect a read error. This chain connects TRBV7-7 to TRBJ2-1; TRBD2 matches 8 bases. The V gene's germline CDR1 is SSHAT and CDR2 FNYEAQ (reference sequence). The length of the CDR3 is 15 residues. The CDR3 region is CASSLAGIAGDEQFF. DNA of the CDR3: TGTGCTAGCAGCTTAGCGGGGATAGCGGGCGATGAGCAGTTCTTC.

The chain carries TRBV5-1 and TRBJ1-2, with D uncertain. V gave up 0 bases and J gave up 1 base, with 13 bases separating them. This CDR3 has 16 residues. In germline, CDR1 is SGHRS, CDR2 YFSETQ. In DNA, the CDR3 is TGCGCCAGCAGCTTGGAGTACAGATTACTTAACTATGGCTACACCTTC. As protein: CASSLEYRLLNYGYTF.

A few counts support this clone. The chain employs TRBV6-5 and TRBJ1-6; a weak D match, TRBD1 (6 bases). Deletions cut 10 bases from V and 8 bases from J, with 15 bases between. The CDR3 totals 13 residues. Germline lookup yields CDR1 MNHEY and CDR2 SVGAGI. CDR3 sequence (DNA): TGTGCCACCCAGCGGGACAAGGATTCACCCCTCCACTTT. Translation gives CATQRDKDSPLHF.

The CDR3 loop reads CASSEAVPGGFAYEQYF. The CDR3 DNA is TGTGCCAGCAGTGAAGCGGTACCAGGTGGTTTCGCCTACGAGCAGTACTTC. The V call is TRBV6-1, the J call TRBJ2-7, with D unclear. Germline V gives CDR1 MNHNS, CDR2 SASEGT. This CDR3 comprises 17 residues. V dropped 0 bases and J dropped 2 bases, with 17 bases sitting between them.